This is a list of T cell receptor beta chains from one sample in a study of T cells in localized non-small cell lung cancer. The assay was immunoSEQ multiplex PCR, and TCRdb's table has in-frame clones only and misses some. The sample yields approximately 100,000 clones, approximately 91% seen once. The specimen comprised PBMCs, sampled before any cancer treatment. Source of these receptors: a woman between 35 and 75 years old with stage II squamous cell lung carcinoma. Both conserved end residues are part of each CDR3. Each record gives: CDR3 DNA, CDR3 protein, V gene, D gene, clone size, J gene. A D gene is named only where the DNA matches it firmly. Expanded clones get a size class; other rows say once, few or many, or leave the size out.

cdr3_nt: TGTGCCAGCAGCTACTATGCGGGGAATTACGAAGCTTTCTTT
cdr3_aa: CASSYYAGNYEAFF
v_call: TRBV27
d_call: .
clone_size: .
j_call: TRBJ1-1

cdr3_nt: TGTGCCAGTAATTTGGGCGGGACCCTCGAGGATACGCAGTATTTT
cdr3_aa: CASNLGGTLEDTQYF
v_call: TRBV25-1
d_call: .
clone_size: .
j_call: TRBJ2-3

cdr3_nt: TGTGCCATCAACAGGGATTTATATGGCTACACCTTC
cdr3_aa: CAINRDLYGYTF
v_call: TRBV10-3
d_call: .
clone_size: .
j_call: TRBJ1-2

cdr3_nt: TGCGCCAGCAGCCCCTCCGGGGTTCCAGATACGCAGTATTTT
cdr3_aa: CASSPSGVPDTQYF
v_call: TRBV5-1
d_call: .
clone_size: .
j_call: TRBJ2-3

cdr3_nt: TGCAGCGCCCGACAGGGCTACGAGCAGTACTTC
cdr3_aa: CSARQGYEQYF
v_call: TRBV29-1
d_call: TRBD1
clone_size: .
j_call: TRBJ2-7

cdr3_nt: TGTGCCAGCGGAATAGCCGAGGCAACTGAAGCTTTCTTT
cdr3_aa: CASGIAEATEAFF
v_call: TRBV7-8
d_call: .
clone_size: .
j_call: TRBJ1-1

cdr3_nt: TGTGCCAGCACCCTTAATGAAAAACTGTTTTTT
cdr3_aa: CASTLNEKLFF
v_call: TRBV2
d_call: .
clone_size: .
j_call: TRBJ1-4

cdr3_nt: TGCAGCGGCCGGGGACAGGGGGTAAGGGAGCAGTACTTC
cdr3_aa: CSGRGQGVREQYF
v_call: TRBV29-1
d_call: TRBD1
clone_size: .
j_call: TRBJ2-7

cdr3_nt: TGTGCCAGCAGAGCCGACGGGCCCCAAAGGTTGGGCAATCAGCCCCAGCATTTT
cdr3_aa: CASRADGPQRLGNQPQHF
v_call: TRBV27
d_call: .
clone_size: .
j_call: TRBJ1-5

cdr3_nt: TGTGCCAGCTCACCAAATTCCCCGGGACAGGTAGGCTACGAGCAGTACTTC
cdr3_aa: CASSPNSPGQVGYEQYF
v_call: TRBV18
d_call: TRBD1
clone_size: few
j_call: TRBJ2-7

cdr3_nt: TGTGCCAGCAGCCTAGCGGGAGATTTAGAGCAGTACTTC
cdr3_aa: CASSLAGDLEQYF
v_call: TRBV6-6
d_call: TRBD2
clone_size: .
j_call: TRBJ2-7

cdr3_nt: TGCAGCGTCCCTCCGCCGCGGGGGGATGAGCAGTTCTTC
cdr3_aa: CSVPPPRGDEQFF
v_call: TRBV29-1
d_call: TRBD2
clone_size: .
j_call: TRBJ2-1

cdr3_nt: TGTGCCAGTAGGAGGACTAGCGGGAGATCAGATACGCAGTATTTT
cdr3_aa: CASRRTSGRSDTQYF
v_call: TRBV19
d_call: TRBD2
clone_size: once
j_call: TRBJ2-3

cdr3_nt: TGTGCCAGCAGGGGAATGAGCAATCAGCCCCAGCATTTT
cdr3_aa: CASRGMSNQPQHF
v_call: TRBV27
d_call: .
clone_size: .
j_call: TRBJ1-5

cdr3_nt: TGTGCCAGCAGCTTTAGGGGCAGGGGATCGAGAGAGACCCAGTACTTC
cdr3_aa: CASSFRGRGSRETQYF
v_call: TRBV5-4
d_call: .
clone_size: .
j_call: TRBJ2-5

cdr3_nt: TGTGCCAGTAGGGCTTTACAGGGACAGGGACATGGCTACACCTTC
cdr3_aa: CASRALQGQGHGYTF
v_call: TRBV19
d_call: TRBD1
clone_size: .
j_call: TRBJ1-2

cdr3_nt: TGTGCCATCAGGGGGACGGGCACTAATGAAAAACTGTTTTTT
cdr3_aa: CAIRGTGTNEKLFF
v_call: TRBV10-3
d_call: .
clone_size: .
j_call: TRBJ1-4

cdr3_nt: TGTGCCACCAGCAGGTCCTTAGCGGGGGGGCCCGATACGCAGTATTTT
cdr3_aa: CATSRSLAGGPDTQYF
v_call: TRBV15
d_call: TRBD2
clone_size: .
j_call: TRBJ2-3

cdr3_nt: TGTGCCAGCAGCTTAGGTGGGGTAGGATCCTACAATGAGCAGTTCTTC
cdr3_aa: CASSLGGVGSYNEQFF
v_call: TRBV7-2
d_call: .
clone_size: .
j_call: TRBJ2-1

cdr3_nt: TGTGCCAGCAGCCCTGGACAGGGAAGGACTGAAGCTTTCTTT
cdr3_aa: CASSPGQGRTEAFF
v_call: TRBV6-6
d_call: TRBD1
clone_size: .
j_call: TRBJ1-1

cdr3_nt: TGCGCCAGCAGCTTGTCGGACTTATCCCACGAGCAGTACTTC
cdr3_aa: CASSLSDLSHEQYF
v_call: TRBV5-1
d_call: .
clone_size: .
j_call: TRBJ2-7

cdr3_nt: TGTGCCAGTGGACAGGGAGTTAATGAAAAACTATTTTTT
cdr3_aa: CASGQGVNEKLFF
v_call: TRBV19
d_call: TRBD1
clone_size: once
j_call: TRBJ1-4

cdr3_nt: TGCGCCAGCAGCTATACCCCAGGGGGGGCGCAGTATGGCTACACCTTC
cdr3_aa: CASSYTPGGAQYGYTF
v_call: TRBV5-1
d_call: TRBD1
clone_size: .
j_call: TRBJ1-2

cdr3_nt: TGTGCCACCTCGTTCGGACTAGCGGGGACCTACGAGCAGTACTTC
cdr3_aa: CATSFGLAGTYEQYF
v_call: TRBV28
d_call: TRBD2
clone_size: .
j_call: TRBJ2-7

cdr3_nt: TGCAGCGTTGAGGAAGGAGGGGGGGTCGCCAACGAGCAGTACTTC
cdr3_aa: CSVEEGGGVANEQYF
v_call: TRBV29-1
d_call: .
clone_size: .
j_call: TRBJ2-7

cdr3_nt: TGTGCCAGCAGTGTTGAGGGAAAGAACTATGGCTACACCTTC
cdr3_aa: CASSVEGKNYGYTF
v_call: TRBV2
d_call: .
clone_size: .
j_call: TRBJ1-2

cdr3_nt: TGTGCCAGCAGCTTAGCCGGGACAGGGTCCTACGAGCAGTACTTC
cdr3_aa: CASSLAGTGSYEQYF
v_call: TRBV7-9
d_call: TRBD1
clone_size: .
j_call: TRBJ2-7

cdr3_nt: TGTGCCAGCAGCTTGGGCGGGAGAGCCGGGGAGCTGTTTTTT
cdr3_aa: CASSLGGRAGELFF
v_call: TRBV5-4
d_call: TRBD2
clone_size: .
j_call: TRBJ2-2

cdr3_nt: TGTGCCAGTAGCCAGGGGGACTATAATTCACCCCTCCACTTT
cdr3_aa: CASSQGDYNSPLHF
v_call: TRBV19
d_call: TRBD1
clone_size: .
j_call: TRBJ1-6

cdr3_nt: TGTGCCAGTAGTCGGGACAGGTGGAGCGATGAGCAGTTCTTC
cdr3_aa: CASSRDRWSDEQFF
v_call: TRBV19
d_call: TRBD1
clone_size: .
j_call: TRBJ2-1

cdr3_nt: TGCGCCAGCGCCCTTCCCCAGCCGACCAGGGGGCCCCGTCTGGACTATGGCTACACCTTC
cdr3_aa: CASALPQPTRGPRLDYGYTF
v_call: TRBV23-1
d_call: TRBD1
clone_size: .
j_call: TRBJ1-2

cdr3_nt: TGTGCCAGCAGCTTAGGCGCAGGGCAGTCCTACAATGAGCAGTTCTTC
cdr3_aa: CASSLGAGQSYNEQFF
v_call: TRBV7-2
d_call: .
clone_size: .
j_call: TRBJ2-1

cdr3_nt: TGTGCCAGCAGCTTCGGACAGGGGGGGACTGAAGCTTTCTTT
cdr3_aa: CASSFGQGGTEAFF
v_call: TRBV5-4
d_call: TRBD1
clone_size: .
j_call: TRBJ1-1

cdr3_nt: TGTGCCAGCAGCCACCGGGACAGGGGGCATGGCTACACCTTC
cdr3_aa: CASSHRDRGHGYTF
v_call: TRBV7-9
d_call: TRBD1
clone_size: .
j_call: TRBJ1-2

cdr3_nt: TGTGCCAGCAGCCAGAGCAGGGGCGGAGGTCAGCCCCAGCATTTT
cdr3_aa: CASSQSRGGGQPQHF
v_call: TRBV11-2
d_call: .
clone_size: .
j_call: TRBJ1-5

cdr3_nt: TGTGCCAGCAGTTTATCGACAGCCACAGATACGCAGTATTTT
cdr3_aa: CASSLSTATDTQYF
v_call: TRBV27
d_call: .
clone_size: .
j_call: TRBJ2-3

cdr3_nt: TGTGCCAGCAGTTCCGACTTATCCGTAAACTATGGCTACACCTTC
cdr3_aa: CASSSDLSVNYGYTF
v_call: TRBV6-5
d_call: .
clone_size: .
j_call: TRBJ1-2

cdr3_nt: TGCGCCAGCAGCCAAGCCGGGGGACATTACACTGAAGCTTTCTTT
cdr3_aa: CASSQAGGHYTEAFF
v_call: TRBV4-1
d_call: .
clone_size: medium-sized
j_call: TRBJ1-1

cdr3_nt: TGTGCCAGCAGCAACCAGCGCTCGACAGGACTGAATGGCTACACCTTC
cdr3_aa: CASSNQRSTGLNGYTF
v_call: TRBV11-2
d_call: .
clone_size: .
j_call: TRBJ1-2

cdr3_nt: TGTGCCAGCAGCCGAGGGGACAGGGCATCTGAAGCTTTCTTT
cdr3_aa: CASSRGDRASEAFF
v_call: TRBV7-9
d_call: TRBD1
clone_size: .
j_call: TRBJ1-1

cdr3_nt: TGTGCCAGCAGTTCCCGAGGCAGGGCTTCCTATGGCTACACCTTC
cdr3_aa: CASSSRGRASYGYTF
v_call: TRBV28
d_call: .
clone_size: once
j_call: TRBJ1-2